This T cell receptor (beta chain) was retrieved from a study of blood T cell repertoires in COVID-19. Across the whole study: The study drew acute and convalescent COVID-19 samples from the United States, Italy and Spain.

How the authors handled the data: Amplifying reference gene primers gave estimates of nucleated cell counts. Generated by immunoSEQ multiplex PCR, the TCRdb table keeps only in-frame clones and is missing some. V, J and clone size are taken as reported in that table, and D and trimming were inferred from the DNA itself. Found here are around 75,000 clones, approximately 90% of them singletons; the top ten hold roughly 19%. V lost 5 bases and J 6 bases, leaving 20 bases between the germline ends. CDR1 is ENHRY and CDR2 is SYGVKD in the germline V gene. This CDR3 is 16 amino acids long. The rearrangement links TRBV10-3 to TRBJ1-3; D may be TRBD1 (6 bases). The receptor was derived from a human donor in a cohort sampled during active COVID-19. Sequenced material: peripheral blood. The DNA for the CDR3 is TGTGCCATCAGTAGGACCGCGGGGGCATCGGTAAACACCATATATTTT. This sequence encodes CAISRTAGASVNTIYF.